The rows below give T cell receptor beta chains drawn from one sample of a study of T cell responses to AZD1222 COVID-19 vaccine. Clones were sequenced by immunoSEQ multiplex PCR, and TCRdb holds only the in-frame ones, with some missing. In the table there are about 99,000 clones, 87% of which are singletons. This sample comprised peripheral blood, obtained on day 0 of AZD1222 vaccination. The receptors were sampled from an adult in good health. CDR3s include the opening cysteine and the closing phenylalanine or tryptophan. The D gene is left open where the match is weak.

v_call	d_call	j_call	cdr3_nt	cdr3_aa
TRBV7-9	TRBD1	TRBJ1-2	TGTGCCAGCAGCCGAGGGGGCTACTATGGCTACACCTTC	CASSRGGYYGYTF
TRBV19	NA	TRBJ1-2	TGTGCCAGTAGTATAAGGGATGGCTACACCTTC	CASSIRDGYTF
TRBV9	NA	TRBJ1-1	TGTGCCAGCAGCGTTCGGGCAGGCAGTCTGAACACTGAAGCTTTCTTT	CASSVRAGSLNTEAFF
TRBV6-4	NA	TRBJ2-1	TGTGCCAGCAGTGACTCGTTTCCAAATGAGCAGTTCTTC	CASSDSFPNEQFF
TRBV9	NA	TRBJ2-3	TGTGCCAGCAGCCCCCTCAGGGGATCGGATACGCAGTATTTT	CASSPLRGSDTQYF
TRBV13	TRBD2	TRBJ2-7	TGTGCCAGCAGCTCGTCTAGCGGGGGGAGTTACGAGCAGTACTTC	CASSSSSGGSYEQYF
TRBV5-3	NA	TRBJ2-7	TGTGCCAGAAGCTTGATTTGTCGTCCGGGAACCTACGAGCAGTACTTC	CARSLICRPGTYEQYF
TRBV4-3	NA	TRBJ2-1	TGCGCCAGCAGCCAACAATACCCCGACAGCTACAATGAGCAGTTCTTC	CASSQQYPDSYNEQFF
TRBV4-2	NA	TRBJ1-2	TGTGCCAGCAGCCAAGATCCGGGGTGGATAGGCTACACCTTC	CASSQDPGWIGYTF
TRBV4-1	NA	TRBJ1-1	TGCGCCAGCAGCCAAGATAGGGGCGAGAGAGCTTTCTTT	CASSQDRGERAFF
TRBV13	TRBD1	TRBJ1-6	TGTGCCAGCAGCATGGCCCAAGCGGACAGGAGTTCACCCCTCCACTTT	CASSMAQADRSSPLHF
TRBV7-2	NA	TRBJ1-1	TGTGCCAGCAGTCGGGACGGGAAAACTGAAGCTTTCTTT	CASSRDGKTEAFF
TRBV5-1	NA	TRBJ2-3	TGCGCCAGCAGCTGGTACAGGACTACAGATACGCAGTATTTT	CASSWYRTTDTQYF